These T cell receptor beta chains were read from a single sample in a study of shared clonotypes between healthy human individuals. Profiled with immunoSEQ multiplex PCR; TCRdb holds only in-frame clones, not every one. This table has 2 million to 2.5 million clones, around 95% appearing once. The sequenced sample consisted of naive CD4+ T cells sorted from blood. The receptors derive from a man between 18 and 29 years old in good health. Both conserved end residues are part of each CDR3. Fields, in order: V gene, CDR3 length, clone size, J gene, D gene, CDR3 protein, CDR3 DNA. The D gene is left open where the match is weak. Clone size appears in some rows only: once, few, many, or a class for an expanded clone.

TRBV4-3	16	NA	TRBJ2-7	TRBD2	CASSQDPGTSEYEQYF	TGCGCCAGCAGCCAAGATCCAGGGACTAGCGAATACGAGCAGTACTTC
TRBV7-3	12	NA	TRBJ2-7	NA	CASSLNRGEQYF	TGTGCCAGCAGCTTAAACAGAGGCGAGCAGTACTTC
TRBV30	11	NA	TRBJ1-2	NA	CAWSVRESYTF	TGTGCCTGGAGTGTTCGGGAAAGCTACACCTTC
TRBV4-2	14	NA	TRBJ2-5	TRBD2	CASGLAGDQETQYF	TGTGCCAGCGGCCTAGCGGGGGACCAAGAGACCCAGTACTTC
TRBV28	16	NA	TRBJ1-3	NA	CASSSPGGSSGNTIYF	TGTGCCAGCAGTTCCCCTGGAGGTAGCTCTGGAAACACCATATATTTT
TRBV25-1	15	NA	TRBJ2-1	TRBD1	CASSHPGGTYNEQFF	TGTGCCAGCAGCCACCCAGGGGGAACCTACAATGAGCAGTTCTTC
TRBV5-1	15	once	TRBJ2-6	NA	CASSQQGSGANVLTF	TGCGCCAGCAGCCAACAGGGATCCGGGGCCAACGTCCTGACTTTC
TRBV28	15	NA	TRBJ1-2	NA	CASSDSGRSGYGYTF	TGTGCCAGCAGTGATTCGGGCCGTTCGGGATATGGCTACACCTTC
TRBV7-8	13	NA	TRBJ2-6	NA	CASSFWGANVLTF	TGTGCCAGCAGCTTCTGGGGAGCCAACGTCCTGACTTTC
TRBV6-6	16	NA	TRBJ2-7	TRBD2	CASSFAGGDPSREQYF	TGTGCCAGCAGTTTTGCCGGGGGGGACCCTTCGCGAGAGCAGTACTTC
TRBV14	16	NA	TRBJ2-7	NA	CASSQALGGIPYEQYF	TGTGCCAGCAGCCAAGCTCTGGGGGGAATACCCTACGAGCAGTACTTC
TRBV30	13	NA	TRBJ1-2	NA	CAWSVSAGDGYTF	TGTGCCTGGAGTGTATCAGCAGGGGATGGCTACACCTTC
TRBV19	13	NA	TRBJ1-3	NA	CASSVAEGNTIYF	TGTGCCAGTAGTGTGGCAGAAGGAAACACCATATATTTT
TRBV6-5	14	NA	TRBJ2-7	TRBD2	CASSRGTSGYEQYF	TGTGCCAGCAGCCGCGGGACTAGCGGCTACGAGCAGTACTTC
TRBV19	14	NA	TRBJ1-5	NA	CAIAREAGNQPQHF	TGTGCCATTGCCCGAGAGGCGGGCAATCAGCCCCAGCATTTT
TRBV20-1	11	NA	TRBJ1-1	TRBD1	CRTGIVTEAFF	TGCAGGACAGGGATTGTAACTGAAGCTTTCTTT
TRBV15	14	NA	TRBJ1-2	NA	CATSRVELRGGYTF	TGTGCCACCAGCAGAGTTGAACTCCGGGGAGGCTACACCTTC
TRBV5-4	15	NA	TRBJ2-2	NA	CASSPQTVNGGELFF	TGTGCCAGCAGCCCTCAGACTGTTAATGGCGGGGAGCTGTTTTTT
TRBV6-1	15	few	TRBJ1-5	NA	CASSAGDGGNQPQHF	TGTGCCAGCAGTGCAGGGGACGGGGGCAATCAGCCCCAGCATTTT